This T cell receptor beta chain was captured by sequencing in a study of blood T cell repertoires in COVID-19. On the study more broadly: Sources were T cells, B-cell-depleted T cells, or PBMCs; the material itself was cDNA or gDNA.

The CDR3 is made up of 10 amino acids. V shed 4 bases and J shed 10 bases, with 5 bases lying between them. The germline CDR1 and CDR2 sequences are SEHNR and FQNEAQ (reference sequence). Per the original data handling: Cell counts per sample came from amplifying reference gene primers. Assay: immunoSEQ multiplex PCR; the TCRdb copy retains only in-frame clones and omits some. The DNA gave D and trimming, while V, J and clone size come from that table. Among about 160,000 clones listed, approximately 86% were seen once. This TCR was sampled from a woman older than 75 with active or convalescent COVID-19. The sequenced sample was peripheral blood. The V and J genes are TRBV7-9 and TRBJ2-1; D is unclear. As DNA, the CDR3 is TGTGCCAGCAGCTCGTCCGAGCAGTTCTTC. As protein: CASSSSEQFF.